This T cell receptor beta chain appears in the sequencing data of a study of blood T cell repertoires in COVID-19. The wider study: The United States, Italy and Spain supplied acute and convalescent COVID-19 samples. PBMCs, B-cell-depleted T cells, or T cells were the source of the cDNA or gDNA that made up the material.

Authors' data handling: Reference gene primer amplification gave nucleated cell count estimates. The assay was immunoSEQ multiplex PCR, and TCRdb's table has in-frame clones only and misses some. Clone size and V and J calls were adopted from that table, with D and trimming inferred from the DNA. The sample has roughly 250,000 clones; approximately 80% are singletons. The CDR3 contains 16 residues. Germline CDR1 reads SGHRS; CDR2 reads YFSETQ. V gave up 4 bases and J gave up 7 bases; unmatched junction bases: 12. V is TRBV5-1 and J is TRBJ1-4; 8 bases match TRBD1. Sequenced material: peripheral blood. The sequence came from a woman of 80 years or more with acute or convalescent COVID-19. CDR3 residues: CASSGRQGSNREKLFF. CDR3 bases: TGCGCCAGCAGCGGACGACAGGGGTCGAACCGTGAAAAACTGTTTTTT.